This T cell receptor (beta chain) was obtained from a study of OX40 agonist ivuxolimab in advanced cancers. Study context: People in dose escalation had one of these cancers: hepatocellular carcinoma, melanoma, renal cell or head and neck cancer.

Study findings and constraints: Some of the nonresponding patients also showed low levels of normalized T-cell clonal expansion.

Germline values: CDR1 GTSNPN, CDR2 SVGIG (reference sequence). The CDR3 is made up of 17 amino acids. The junction had 14 bases not matched to a gene; V was cut back by 4 bases and J by 5 bases. Assay: immunoSEQ multiplex PCR; the TCRdb copy retains only in-frame clones and omits some. The sample has under 95,000 clones, approximately 86% seen once. As for this clone: What it binds is not known.

Sequences were derived from CD4+ or CD8+ T cells sorted from blood, sampled in a trial of the OX40 agonist ivuxolimab. This TCR derives from an adult with an advanced solid tumor such as melanoma, head and neck, liver or kidney cancer. The rearrangement links TRBV30 to TRBJ1-6, with TRBD1 matching over 7 bases. CDR3 amino acids: CAWMEILTGTDNSPLHF. The CDR3 region has the DNA TGTGCCTGGATGGAGATCCTGACCGGGACAGATAATTCACCCCTCCACTTT.